Listed here are 24 T cell receptor beta chains from one sample, sequenced in a study of early T cells in non-severe SARS-CoV-2 infection. TCRdb analysed the 5' RACE reads with MiXCR anew, one entry per CDR3 protein. Counted here are 75,000 to 100,000 distinct CDR3 sequences, under 15% occurring once; the ten biggest clones make up 5.5% to 7%. The sample consisted of whole blood. The receptors originated from an adult who was a healthcare worker with PCR-confirmed SARS-CoV-2 infection or an uninfected control (not recorded which).

This clonotype was counted a few times. The chain has TRBV28 and TRBJ2-5, with D hard to call. The germline V gene has CDR1 MDHEN and CDR2 SYDVKM. Trimming stripped 0 bases from V and 3 bases from J, with 8 bases between. This CDR3 spans 14 amino acids. CDR3 region: CASSLWRSKETQYF. For the CDR3, the DNA is TGTGCCAGCAGTTTATGGCGCTCCAAAGAGACCCAGTACTTC. The whole variable domain, filled in from reference TRBV28 and TRBJ2-5, reads DVKVTQSSRYLVKRTGEKVFLECVQDMDHENMFWYRQDPGLGLRLIYFSYDVKMKEKGDIPEGYSVSREKKERFSLILESASTNQTSMYLCASSLWRSKETQYFGPGTRLLVL.

This clonotype was seen only a few times. The CDR3 loop reads CATSIVKNNEQFF. CDR3 nucleotides: TGTGCCACCAGCATCGTGAAGAACAATGAGCAGTTCTTC. This chain connects TRBV15 to TRBJ2-1, with D unclear. Germline CDR1 LNHNV, CDR2 YYDKDF (reference sequence). The CDR3 has 13 residues. V lost 4 bases and J lost 5, with 9 bases in between.

The rearrangement joins TRBV20-1 to TRBJ2-7, with D tentatively TRBD1 or TRBD2 (5 bases each). Germline CDR1 is DFQATT and CDR2 is SNEGSKA (reference sequence). The CDR3 length is 15 residues. Trimming left V 7 bases short and J 0 bases short, with 19 bases between. CDR3 in amino acids: CSVVAGLGPSYEQYF. Here the CDR3 DNA reads TGCAGTGTGGTCGCGGGCCTGGGGCCCTCCTACGAGCAGTACTTC.

V and J are TRBV20-1 and TRBJ1-1; a possible D gene is TRBD1 (5 bases). V lost 6 bases and J 10 bases, leaving 15 bases between the germline ends. The CDR3 totals 11 residues. Looked up from germline, CDR1 is DFQATT and CDR2 is SNEGSKA (reference sequence). DNA for the CDR3: TGCAGTGCCACGGCCAGGGATCGAGCTTTCTTT. Protein: CSATARDRAFF.

The gene calls are TRBV12-3 or TRBV12-4 and TRBJ2-2, with a tentative D call TRBD2 (5 bases). The CDR3 runs 15 residues. Trimming removed 2 bases from V and 4 bases from J, with 11 bases in between. CDR3 loop: CASSLSLAGTGELFF. CDR3 nucleotides: TGTGCCAGCAGTTTAAGCCTAGCCGGCACCGGGGAGCTGTTTTTT.

The table lists this clonotype with a few counts. The chain carries TRBV20-1 and TRBJ2-7; 8 nucleotides match TRBD1. This CDR3 comprises 15 residues. The J segment lost 7 bases and the V segment lost 0 bases, leaving 11 bases of the junction unmatched. CDR1 and CDR2 (germline): DFQATT, SNEGSKA (reference sequence). The CDR3 sequence is CSARDGDRGSLEQYF. CDR3 in DNA: TGCAGTGCTAGAGACGGAGACAGGGGCTCTTTGGAGCAGTACTTC.

This clonotype was detected only a few times. The chain joins TRBV5-1 to TRBJ2-3, with TRBD2 identical over 7 bases. Germline CDR1 and CDR2: SGHRS and YFSETQ. Losses at the gene ends were 5 bases for V and 6 bases for J; bases not matched to a gene: 12. The CDR3 runs 15 residues. CDR3: CASRAGTTVADTQYF. Here the CDR3 DNA reads TGCGCCAGCAGGGCCGGGACTACCGTCGCTGATACGCAGTATTTT.

This sequence joins TRBV11-2 and TRBJ2-3, with 7 bases identical to TRBD2. Looked up from germline, CDR1 is SGHAT and CDR2 is FQNNGV. This CDR3 has 16 amino acids. V lost 1 base, J lost 1 base, and 5 bases stayed unmatched. CDR3 in amino acids: CASSLGLAERTDTQYF. The CDR3 DNA reads TGTGCCAGCAGCTTAGGGCTAGCGGAACGCACAGATACGCAGTATTTT.

This clonotype has a handful of counts. The V and J genes are TRBV11-2 and TRBJ2-3, with 12 positions matching TRBD2. V lost 5 bases to trimming and J lost 1 base; unmatched junction nucleotides: 10. CDR1 SGHAT and CDR2 FQNNGV come from the germline V gene. The CDR3 spans 18 residues. CDR3 sequence (DNA): TGTGCCAGCAGCCTTCCTTGGACTAGCGGGGCTGGCACAGATACGCAGTATTTT. Protein: CASSLPWTSGAGTDTQYF.

CDR3 nucleotide sequence: TGTGCCATCAGTGACGCCCCGGACAGGGTCGGAGAGACCCAGTACTTC. Translating it yields CAISDAPDRVGETQYF. The chain uses TRBV10-3 and TRBJ2-5, with 8 bases that match TRBD1. The CDR3 has 16 amino acids. V lost 3 bases, J lost 4 bases, and 10 bases stayed unmatched. CDR1 ENHRY and CDR2 SYGVKD come from the germline V gene.

The chain carries TRBV28 and TRBJ1-5; 8 nucleotides match TRBD1. Trimming cost V 4 bases and J 9 bases; bases outside gene matches: 8. Germline-derived CDR1 and CDR2 are MDHEN and SYDVKM. The CDR3 totals 14 residues. In nucleotides, the CDR3 is TGTGCCAGCAGTTCAACGGGACAGGTCTGGCCCCAGCATTTT. Protein product: CASSSTGQVWPQHF.

CDR3 bases: TGTGCCAGCAGCTTAAGGGACAGAAGGAACTATGGCTACACCTTC. Translated: CASSLRDRRNYGYTF. The chain combines TRBV7-2 with TRBJ1-2, with TRBD1 identical over 7 bases. V was clipped by 2 bases and J by 2 bases; unmatched bases: 5. CDR3 length equals 15 residues. Germline V gene data show CDR1 as SGHTA and CDR2 as FQGNSA.

Only a few counts were recorded for this clonotype. V gene TRBV3-1 combines with J gene TRBJ1-2; perhaps TRBD1 as D (5 bases). CDR1 and CDR2 from the germline V gene are LGHDT and YNNKEL (reference sequence). CDR3 length: 12 residues. V shed 2 bases and J shed 5 bases, with 6 bases lying between them. CDR3 sequence: CASSQSGYGYTF. DNA of the CDR3: TGTGCCAGCAGCCAATCAGGGTATGGCTACACCTTC.

The chain recombines TRBV20-1 with TRBJ1-2; D uncertain. The V gene lost 6 bases and the J gene lost 5 bases, with 19 bases spanning the gap. The CDR3 loop spans 14 amino acids. CDR1 is DFQATT, CDR2 SNEGSKA, per germline (reference sequence). Here the CDR3 DNA reads TGCAGTGCGAAGGACCCCTCGAGGGTTTATGGCTACACCTTC. Its protein product is CSAKDPSRVYGYTF.

This clonotype was observed a handful of times. This chain joins TRBV20-1 and TRBJ2-5, with 7 bases matching TRBD2. The CDR3 covers 16 residues. Per the germline V gene, CDR1 is DFQATT and CDR2 is SNEGSKA (reference sequence). V lost 0 bases and J lost 4; bases outside the gene matches: 11. CDR3 residues: CSARDPQRDGGETQYF. The CDR3 DNA is TGCAGTGCTAGAGATCCCCAGCGGGATGGGGGAGAGACCCAGTACTTC.

This clonotype was counted many times. The CDR3 region has the DNA TGTGCCAGCAGCTTGACCGGGACTAGCGTCTTCAATGAGCAGTTCTTC. This codes for CASSLTGTSVFNEQFF. The chain recombines TRBV7-7 with TRBJ2-1; 10 positions match TRBD2. The germline gives CDR1 SSHAT, CDR2 FNYEAQ (reference sequence). V lost 3 bases to trimming and J lost 6 bases; unmatched junction nucleotides: 8. The length of the CDR3 is 16 residues.

This chain connects TRBV10-1 to TRBJ2-7; no firm D call. Per the germline V gene, CDR1 is WNHNN and CDR2 is SYGVQD (reference sequence). The V end lost 7 bases, the J end lost 0 bases, and 4 bases lay between the germline ends. The CDR3 loop spans 11 amino acids. In nucleotides, the CDR3 is TGCGCCAGCACCGGCTCCTACGAGCAGTACTTC. Amino acids: CASTGSYEQYF.

This chain connects TRBV11-2 to TRBJ2-7, with TRBD2 identical over 8 bases. Germline CDR1 SGHAT, CDR2 FQNNGV. The CDR3 runs 14 residues. The V segment lost 1 base and the J segment 3 bases; nucleotides outside the gene matches: 2. Here the CDR3 reads CASSLAGRGYEQYF. In DNA form, the CDR3 reads TGTGCCAGCAGCTTAGCCGGGAGGGGCTACGAGCAGTACTTC.

This chain's CDR3 is CSVVRENTEAFF. For the CDR3, the DNA is TGCAGCGTTGTCAGGGAGAACACTGAAGCTTTCTTT. The chain carries TRBV29-1 and TRBJ1-1, with D possibly TRBD1 on 5 matching bases. V dropped 4 bases and J dropped 1 base, with 7 bases sitting between them. Looked up from germline, CDR1 is SQVTM and CDR2 is ANQGSEA. CDR3 size: 12 residues.

This clonotype was detected only a few times. This chain joins TRBV7-9 and TRBJ2-7; possibly TRBD2 for D (5 bases). V was clipped by 2 bases and J by 3 bases, with 14 bases between them. The germline V gene has CDR1 SEHNR and CDR2 FQNEAQ (reference sequence). There are 15 residues in the CDR3. CDR3 in amino acids: CASSLMSGKGYEQYF. CDR3 nucleotide sequence: TGTGCCAGCAGCTTAATGTCCGGGAAAGGCTACGAGCAGTACTTC.

This clonotype has a handful of counts. This chain joins TRBV28 and TRBJ2-3; no clear D gene. This CDR3 region has 13 residues. Trimming took off 5 bases at V and 2 bases at J, with 8 bases between the two ends. Germline V gene data show CDR1 as MDHEN and CDR2 as SYDVKM. CDR3: CASSPFPTDTQYF. As DNA, the CDR3 is TGTGCCAGCAGTCCCTTTCCCACAGATACGCAGTATTTT. Full variable domain (outside the CDR3, taken from reference TRBV28 and TRBJ2-3): DVKVTQSSRYLVKRTGEKVFLECVQDMDHENMFWYRQDPGLGLRLIYFSYDVKMKEKGDIPEGYSVSREKKERFSLILESASTNQTSMYLCASSPFPTDTQYFGPGTRLTVL.

There are a few counts of this clonotype. This chain links TRBV3-1 with TRBJ2-7, with D tentatively TRBD2 (6 bases). Trimming pared 5 bases from V and 5 bases from J, leaving 16 bases between. The CDR3 totals 14 residues. The V gene's germline CDR1 is LGHDT and CDR2 YNNKEL (reference sequence). The CDR3 region is CASSGSFSGDEQYF. DNA of the CDR3: TGTGCCAGCAGCGGATCCTTTTCGGGGGACGAGCAGTACTTC.

Only a few counts were recorded for this clonotype. The chain combines TRBV7-9 with TRBJ2-2, with D possibly being TRBD1 or TRBD2 (5 bases each). Germline CDR1 is SEHNR and CDR2 is FQNEAQ (reference sequence). The V end was cut by 2 bases, the J end by 5 bases, with 9 bases between. This CDR3 has 14 amino acids. The CDR3 reads CASSLTRGTGELFF. Here the CDR3 DNA reads TGTGCCAGCAGCTTAACTAGGGGTACCGGGGAGCTGTTTTTT.

Ten or more counts support this clonotype. V gene TRBV3-1 combines with J gene TRBJ2-7; 12 bases agree with TRBD2. Germline CDR1 and CDR2: LGHDT and YNNKEL (reference sequence). The CDR3 consists of 14 residues. Losses at the gene ends were 4 bases for V and 6 bases for J; bases not matched to a gene: 4. The chain's CDR3 is CASSRTSGTLEQYF. The CDR3 nucleotides are TGTGCCAGCAGCCGGACTAGCGGGACTCTCGAGCAGTACTTC.